These 8 T cell receptor beta chains came from one sample sequenced in a study of blood T cell repertoires in COVID-19. Assay: immunoSEQ multiplex PCR; the TCRdb copy retains only in-frame clones and omits some. The table includes hundreds of thousands of clones, around nine tenths detected once. The specimen was peripheral blood. The receptor set was obtained from a woman aged 35 to 49 who had recovered from COVID-19.

The chain is built from TRBV4-3 and TRBJ2-1, with TRBD1 matching over 10 bases. The germline CDR1 and CDR2 sequences are LGHNA and YSLEER. The CDR3 is 19 residues long. V was pared by 0 bases and J by 2 bases, with 10 bases of the junction left unmatched. The chain's CDR3 is CASSQDLPDRGITYNEQFF. The CDR3 coding sequence is TGCGCCAGCAGCCAAGATCTCCCGGACAGGGGGATAACCTACAATGAGCAGTTCTTC.

This clone came up a few times. V and J are TRBV19 and TRBJ2-1, with D maybe TRBD1 (5 bases). The CDR3 consists of 13 residues. The V and J ends lost 5 bases and 4 bases respectively, with 9 bases between them. CDR1 LNHDA and CDR2 SQIVND come from the germline V gene (reference sequence). This CDR3 is CASSDQGYNEQFF. The CDR3 region has the DNA TGTGCCAGTAGTGATCAGGGTTACAATGAGCAGTTCTTC.

The chain recombines TRBV3-1 (or the pseudogene TRBV3-2) with TRBJ1-5; D gene ambiguous. Germline values: CDR1 LGHDT, CDR2 YNNKEL (reference sequence). The CDR3 spans 13 residues. V lost 5 bases and J 3 bases, leaving 8 bases between the germline ends. CDR3 amino acids: CASSGEFNQPQHF. CDR3 nucleotide sequence: TGTGCCAGCAGCGGAGAGTTCAATCAGCCCCAGCATTTT.

The chain employs TRBV5-1 and TRBJ2-7; TRBD1 agrees at 7 bases. CDR1 and CDR2 from the germline V gene are SGHRS and YFSETQ. The CDR3 covers 15 residues. J gave up 0 bases and V 0 bases, and 3 bases lay outside the gene matches. The CDR3 here is CASSLVPGGSYEQYF. The DNA of the CDR3 is TGCGCCAGCAGCTTGGTGCCAGGGGGCTCCTACGAGCAGTACTTC. The entire variable domain, with the rest obtained from reference TRBV5-1 and TRBJ2-7, is as follows: KAGVTQTPRYLIKTRGQQVTLSCSPISGHRSVSWYQQTPGQGLQFLFEYFSETQRNKGNFPGRFSGRQFSNSRSEMNVSTLELGDSALYLCASSLVPGGSYEQYFGPGTRLTVT.

The rearrangement links TRBV5-1 to TRBJ2-4; 9 nucleotides align to TRBD1. Unmatched junction bases numbered 6, after V lost 1 base and J lost 1 base. CDR1 is SGHRS, CDR2 YFSETQ, per germline. The CDR3 loop spans 17 amino acids. The CDR3 DNA is TGCGCCAGCAGCTTGTCACAGGGGGCTCCTGCCAAAAACATTCAGTACTTC. Amino acids: CASSLSQGAPAKNIQYF.

The genes are TRBV5-6 and TRBJ1-5; D not resolved. Per the germline V gene, CDR1 is SGHDT and CDR2 is YYEEEE. The CDR3 is 15 amino acids. V lost 1 base and J lost 2, with 10 bases in between. For the CDR3, the DNA is TGTGCCAGCAGCTTGCTAGGCGTTGGCAATCAGCCCCAGCATTTT. Its protein is CASSLLGVGNQPQHF.

The CDR3 spells CASSLRDRGREKLFF. In DNA, the CDR3 is TGTGCCAGCAGCTTACGGGACAGGGGACGGGAAAAACTGTTTTTT. This rearrangement joins TRBV7-2 to TRBJ1-4; TRBD1 agrees at 10 bases. The CDR3 is made up of 15 amino acids. The ends lost 2 bases at V and 8 bases at J; junction bases unmatched: 5. From germline, CDR1 is SGHTA and CDR2 FQGNSA.

This clone was detected only once. V usage is TRBV7-9 and J usage is TRBJ1-4, with D perhaps matching TRBD1 (5 bases). The CDR3 is 16 amino acids. V was clipped by 0 bases and J by 2 bases, with 10 bases between them. In germline, CDR1 is SEHNR, CDR2 FQNEAQ (reference sequence). In DNA form, the CDR3 reads TGTGCCAGCAGCTTAGCGAGTGGGGGGACTAATGAAAAACTGTTTTTT. Amino acid sequence: CASSLASGGTNEKLFF. Filled out from reference TRBV7-9 and TRBJ1-4, the complete variable domain reads DTGVSQNPRHKITKRGQNVTFRCDPISEHNRLYWYRQTLGQGPEFLTYFQNEAQLEKSRLLSDRFSAERPKGSFSTLEIQRTEQGDSAMYLCASSLASGGTNEKLFFGSGTQLSVL.